What follows are 32 T cell receptor beta chains derived from one specimen sequenced in a study of blood T cell repertoires in COVID-19. The repertoire was sequenced with immunoSEQ multiplex PCR; TCRdb's copy has only in-frame clones and lacks some. The sample carries 200,000 to 250,000 clones, nearly 90% recorded once. The sequenced material came from peripheral blood. The receptors derive from a woman aged 18 to 35 who had recovered from COVID-19.

This chain uses TRBV14 with TRBJ2-2, with D uncertain. V was pared by 1 base and J by 3 bases, with 12 bases between. The germline gives CDR1 SGHDN, CDR2 FVKESK. The CDR3 totals 16 residues. The CDR3 is CASSQVTYSYTGELFF. Here the CDR3 DNA reads TGTGCCAGCAGCCAAGTTACCTATTCGTACACCGGGGAGCTGTTTTTT. Full variable domain (outside the CDR3, taken from reference TRBV14 and TRBJ2-2): EAGVTQFPSHSVIEKGQTVTLRCDPISGHDNLYWYRRVMGKEIKFLLHFVKESKQDESGMPNNRFLAERTGGTYSTLKVQPAELEDSGVYFCASSQVTYSYTGELFFGEGSRLTVL.

The chain carries TRBV21-1 and TRBJ2-1; TRBD2, the table's D call, lacks a check against the DNA. TRBV21-1 corresponds to a pseudogene. The CDR3 has 16 amino acids. The CDR3 loop reads CASSKVEQRESNEQFF. DNA for the CDR3: TGTGCCAGCAGCAAAGTGGAGCAGCGGGAGTCGAATGAGCAGTTCTTC.

The chain uses TRBV25-1 and TRBJ2-3; 9 nucleotides match TRBD1. Losses at the gene ends were 3 bases for V and 3 bases for J; bases not matched to a gene: 7. The CDR3 has 16 amino acids. From germline, CDR1 is MGHDK and CDR2 SYGVNS. CDR3 sequence: CASSDSRDRVTDTQYF. The CDR3 DNA reads as TGTGCCAGCAGTGATAGCCGGGACAGGGTGACAGATACGCAGTATTTT.

The CDR3 sequence is CAWNWGTGVNTEAFF. The CDR3 region has the DNA TGTGCCTGGAATTGGGGGACAGGGGTGAACACTGAAGCTTTCTTT. The genes are TRBV30 and TRBJ1-1, with 10 bases matching TRBD1. The ends lost 4 bases at V and 0 bases at J; junction bases unmatched: 5. This CDR3 is 15 amino acids long. CDR1 is GTSNPN and CDR2 is SVGIG in the germline V gene (reference sequence).

J is TRBJ1-1 and V is TRBV6-5; unclear D gene. Germline values: CDR1 MNHEY, CDR2 SVGAGI. This CDR3 has 12 amino acids. V lost 0 bases and J 10 bases, leaving 9 bases between the germline ends. The CDR3 loop is CASSYSSRGAFF. As DNA, the CDR3 is TGTGCCAGCAGTTACTCATCTCGGGGAGCTTTCTTT.

The CDR3 bases are TGTGCCAGCAGCTTCGACAGGGAAAATGAGCAGTTCTTC. Protein sequence: CASSFDRENEQFF. The genes are TRBV7-2 and TRBJ2-1; 7 bases map to TRBD1. CDR3 length equals 13 residues. V was clipped by 3 bases and J by 7 bases; unmatched bases: 3. Germline lookup yields CDR1 SGHTA and CDR2 FQGNSA.

This chain joins TRBV27 and TRBJ2-1, with 15 positions matching TRBD2. CDR3 length: 13 amino acids. Germline CDR1 reads MNHEY; CDR2 reads SMNVEV (reference sequence). The V and J ends lost 10 bases and 7 bases, in that order; junction bases with no gene match: 2. CDR3 sequence: CAIGTSGRNEQFF. Written as DNA, the CDR3 is TGTGCCATCGGGACTAGCGGGAGGAATGAGCAGTTCTTC.

V is TRBV6-2 or TRBV6-3 and J is TRBJ1-3, with D possibly being TRBD1 (5 bases). The length of the CDR3 is 16 residues. Per germline, CDR1 MNHEY and CDR2 SVGEGT. Trimming removed 5 bases at V and 1 base at J, with 15 bases between. CDR3 DNA: TGTGCCAGCAGTGACCCCCCGGGGACTTCTGGAAACACCATATATTTT. Protein product: CASSDPPGTSGNTIYF.

The gene calls are TRBV7-2 and TRBJ2-1, with 13 nucleotides matching TRBD2. The junction had 1 base not matched to a gene; V was cut back by 1 base and J by 7 bases. This CDR3 spans 15 amino acids. The germline CDR1 and CDR2 sequences are SGHTA and FQGNSA. Written as DNA, the CDR3 is TGTGCCAGCAGCTTAGGGACTAGCGGGAGTAATGAGCAGTTCTTC. Amino acids: CASSLGTSGSNEQFF.

The chain combines TRBV10-1 with TRBJ1-5, with TRBD1 matching over 7 bases. With 6 bases clipped from V and 0 bases from J, the junction kept 23 bases outside the gene matches. CDR3 length equals 21 residues. In germline, CDR1 is WNHNN, CDR2 SYGVQD (reference sequence). The CDR3 sequence is CASSARSHTRGAPYSNQPQHF. DNA for the CDR3: TGCGCCAGCAGCGCCCGGTCCCATACCAGGGGGGCTCCCTATAGCAATCAGCCCCAGCATTTT.

This chain uses TRBV7-8 with TRBJ2-7, with 10 bases matching TRBD2. The CDR3 runs to 15 residues. Germline lookup yields CDR1 SGHVS and CDR2 FQNEAQ. V lost 5 bases and J lost 6; bases outside the gene matches: 10. CDR3 loop: CASSPLTSGISEQYF. The CDR3, as DNA: TGTGCCAGCAGCCCACTCACTAGCGGGATTAGCGAGCAGTACTTC.

This rearrangement joins TRBV6-4 to TRBJ2-1; TRBD1 agrees at 10 bases. CDR1 is MRHNA and CDR2 is SNTAGT in the germline V gene. The CDR3 extends over 14 amino acids. The junction had 2 bases not matched to a gene; V was cut back by 0 bases and J by 9 bases. The CDR3: CASSDSGQGPEQFF. The CDR3 DNA sequence: TGTGCCAGCAGTGACTCGGGACAGGGGCCTGAGCAGTTCTTC.

The chain is built from TRBV5-1 and TRBJ2-1; D may be TRBD2 (6 bases). The V end lost 2 bases, the J end lost 5 bases, and 11 bases lay between the germline ends. This CDR3 is built from 14 residues. The germline V gene encodes CDR1 SGHRS and CDR2 YFSETQ. CDR3 sequence: CASSFMWGDNEQFF. The CDR3 DNA reads TGCGCCAGCAGCTTTATGTGGGGGGACAATGAGCAGTTCTTC.

The chain couples TRBV5-1 to TRBJ2-2; 9 bases match TRBD2. The CDR3 has 16 amino acids. Trimming took 1 base from V and 4 from J; bases not matched to a gene: 5. Germline CDR1 reads SGHRS; CDR2 reads YFSETQ. This CDR3 is CASSLLTSGSTGELFF. The DNA of the CDR3 is TGCGCCAGCAGCTTGCTGACTAGCGGAAGCACCGGGGAGCTGTTTTTT.

V usage is TRBV6-2 or TRBV6-3 and J usage is TRBJ2-7; D gene unclear. V lost 0 bases and J 2 bases, leaving 2 bases between the germline ends. Germline V gene data show CDR1 as MNHEY and CDR2 as SVGEGT. The CDR3 totals 12 residues. CDR3 sequence reads: CASSYSTYEQYF. CDR3 DNA sequence: TGTGCCAGCAGTTACTCTACCTACGAGCAGTACTTC.

The rearrangement joins TRBV21-1 to TRBJ2-7; TRBD2 is the table's D call, not checked against the DNA. TRBV21-1 is recorded as a pseudogene. The CDR3 is 21 amino acids. The CDR3 DNA follows: TGTGCCAGCAGCGAACGGAAACCCGGGACTAGCGGGAGAAGCCCTAGGTACGAGCAGTACTTC. This codes for CASSERKPGTSGRSPRYEQYF.

This chain joins TRBV25-1 and TRBJ2-4; a possible D gene is TRBD1 (6 bases). V dropped 5 bases and J dropped 6 bases, with 11 bases sitting between them. Germline V lookup: CDR1 MGHDK, CDR2 SYGVNS. CDR3 length: 13 amino acids. The CDR3 sequence is CASSSRGLNIQYF. Here the CDR3 DNA reads TGTGCCAGCAGTAGCAGGGGATTAAACATTCAGTACTTC.

The chain recombines TRBV19 with TRBJ2-3; no clear D gene. Trimming took off 8 bases at V and 3 bases at J, with 12 bases between the two ends. Germline lookup yields CDR1 LNHDA and CDR2 SQIVND (reference sequence). This CDR3 is built from 13 residues. DNA of the CDR3: TGTGCCAGTCAGCGAAGTGGTACAGATACGCAGTATTTT. This codes for CASQRSGTDTQYF.

The table lists this clone with a few counts. V and J are TRBV7-9 and TRBJ1-2, with D hard to call. This CDR3 has 15 residues. Trimming removed 5 bases from V and 8 bases from J, with 21 bases in between. Germline assignment: CDR1 SEHNR and CDR2 FQNEAQ (reference sequence). CDR3 in amino acids: CASSPSRVRMEGYTF. As DNA, the CDR3 is TGTGCCAGCAGCCCCTCTCGGGTTAGGATGGAGGGCTACACCTTC.

The chain uses TRBV28 and TRBJ1-3; D unclear. V lost 5 bases and J lost 4, with 15 bases in between. The CDR3 runs to 15 residues. The germline V gene has CDR1 MDHEN and CDR2 SYDVKM. For the CDR3, the DNA is TGTGCCAGCAGTAACACGGGTAAATCCGGAAACACCATATATTTT. This sequence encodes CASSNTGKSGNTIYF.

This chain uses TRBV9 with TRBJ2-3; 11 bases are shared with TRBD2. The length of the CDR3 is 16 residues. The V and J ends lost 0 bases and 6 bases, in that order; junction bases with no gene match: 6. The germline CDR1 and CDR2 sequences are SGDLS and YYNGEE. The CDR3 sequence: CASSVGVAGGTDTQYF. The CDR3 nucleotides are TGTGCCAGCAGCGTAGGGGTAGCGGGAGGGACGGATACGCAGTATTTT.

V gene TRBV4-2 combines with J gene TRBJ1-4; 8 positions agree with TRBD1. V lost 0 bases and J lost 8; bases outside the gene matches: 5. The germline gives CDR1 LGHNA, CDR2 YNFKEQ. This CDR3 is built from 15 residues. CDR3 amino acids: CASSQDGQGGEKLFF. The CDR3 nucleotides read TGTGCCAGCAGCCAAGACGGACAGGGCGGCGAAAAACTGTTTTTT.

The chain couples TRBV4-3 to TRBJ2-5, with 10 bases identical to TRBD2. V lost 0 bases, J lost 5 bases, and 6 bases stayed unmatched. Germline V lookup: CDR1 LGHNA, CDR2 YSLEER. This CDR3 has 16 residues. For the CDR3, the DNA is TGCGCCAGCAGCCAAGATACTAGCGGGATGGAGGAGACCCAGTACTTC. Its translation is CASSQDTSGMEETQYF.

This clone was recorded only once. The rearrangement links TRBV6-5 to TRBJ1-2; no reliable D call. Germline CDR1 is MNHEY and CDR2 is SVGAGI. CDR3 length: 15 residues. The V and J ends lost 4 bases and 4 bases respectively, with 16 bases between them. This chain's CDR3 is CASSWGGGPGYGYTF. CDR3 DNA sequence: TGTGCCAGCAGTTGGGGAGGCGGCCCCGGCTATGGCTACACCTTC.

CDR3 sequence reads: CASSQALTGTGDYEQYF. CDR3 nucleotides: TGCGCCAGCAGCCAAGCCTTAACCGGGACAGGGGATTACGAGCAGTACTTC. J is TRBJ2-7 and V is TRBV4-1; 10 bases align to TRBD1. J was trimmed by 4 bases and V by 1 base; bases with no gene match: 10. The CDR3 totals 17 residues. Germline CDR1 is MGHRA and CDR2 is YSYEKL.

This sequence joins TRBV6-5 and TRBJ2-2; 10 nucleotides match TRBD1. In germline, CDR1 is MNHEY, CDR2 SVGAGI. The CDR3 is 14 amino acids. V lost 1 base, J lost 13 bases, and 6 bases stayed unmatched. The CDR3 region is CASSYYGTGERLFF. CDR3 nucleotide sequence: TGTGCCAGCAGTTACTATGGGACAGGGGAACGGCTGTTTTTT.

The J gene is TRBJ1-5, the V gene TRBV6-5; 7 bases are a match to TRBD1. From germline, CDR1 is MNHEY and CDR2 SVGAGI. The CDR3 covers 13 residues. Trimming at V came to 6 bases and at J to 6 bases, leaving 5 bases not matched to a gene. This CDR3 reads CASRQGGGQPQHF. CDR3 in DNA: TGTGCCAGCAGGCAGGGGGGAGGTCAGCCCCAGCATTTT.

This chain connects TRBV6-5 to TRBJ2-1; D might be TRBD1 (6 bases). The V end lost 6 bases, the J end lost 4 bases, and 10 bases lay between the germline ends. The CDR3 is 13 amino acids. Germline V gives CDR1 MNHEY, CDR2 SVGAGI. As DNA, the CDR3 is TGTGCCAGCAGGGGGACACGGTACAATGAGCAGTTCTTC. It specifies CASRGTRYNEQFF.

The chain has TRBV13 and TRBJ2-7; 8 bases line up with TRBD2. CDR1 is PRHDT, CDR2 FYEKMQ, per germline (reference sequence). The CDR3 has 16 amino acids. The V and J ends lost 5 bases and 0 bases, in that order; junction bases with no gene match: 9. The CDR3 here is CASSPVGREGSYEQYF. Here the CDR3 DNA reads TGTGCCAGCAGCCCCGTAGGACGGGAGGGCTCCTACGAGCAGTACTTC. The complete variable domain, with remaining parts taken from reference TRBV13 and TRBJ2-7, reads AAGVIQSPRHLIKEKRETATLKCYPIPRHDTVYWYQQGPGQDPQFLISFYEKMQSDKGSIPDRFSAQQFSDYHSELNMSSLELGDSALYFCASSPVGREGSYEQYFGPGTRLTVT.

The V call is TRBV7-9, the J call TRBJ2-7; 7 bases map to TRBD2. Germline CDR1 and CDR2: SEHNR and FQNEAQ (reference sequence). Unmatched junction bases numbered 6, after V lost 7 bases and J lost 3 bases. This CDR3 comprises 13 residues. The CDR3 region has the DNA TGTGCCAGCAACCAAGGGGAGGGCTACGAGCAGTACTTC. The encoded protein is CASNQGEGYEQYF.

This clone was seen a single time. The J gene is TRBJ2-3, the V gene TRBV15; 9 nucleotides agree with TRBD1. The V and J ends lost 3 bases and 4 bases, in that order; junction bases with no gene match: 8. From germline, CDR1 is LNHNV and CDR2 YYDKDF (reference sequence). The CDR3 contains 16 residues. CDR3 residues: CATSSVTGGDADTQYF. In DNA form, the CDR3 reads TGTGCCACCAGCAGCGTAACAGGGGGCGACGCAGATACGCAGTATTTT.

This chain joins TRBV2 and TRBJ2-5; 11 nucleotides agree with TRBD2. Trimming took 8 bases from V and 5 from J; bases not matched to a gene: 4. This CDR3 spans 13 amino acids. Germline CDR1 reads SNHLY; CDR2 reads FYNNEI. This CDR3 reads CASGVAGGETQYF. CDR3 coding DNA: TGTGCCAGCGGGGTAGCGGGAGGGGAGACCCAGTACTTC.